This T cell receptor (beta chain) was sequenced for a study of T cell responses to AZD1222 COVID-19 vaccine. Study conclusions and caveats: The donor cohort was predominantly white British with a female majority, and clonal diversity may have been underestimated. The reported proportion of spike-specific TCRs targeting unmutated variant regions was nearly half.

The repertoire was sequenced with immunoSEQ multiplex PCR; TCRdb's copy has only in-frame clones and lacks some. The data hold 80,000 or so clones, with roughly nine tenths observed a single time. As concerns this clone: The target antigen is unknown.

V lost 4 bases and J lost 4, with 10 bases in between. The germline CDR1 and CDR2 sequences are MGHRA and YSYEKL. The CDR3 consists of 13 residues. The sequencing here drew on peripheral blood, taken 28 days after the second AZD1222 dose. This sequence was found in an adult who received the AZD1222 COVID-19 vaccine. This chain joins TRBV4-1 and TRBJ1-1; no firm D call. CDR3 coding DNA: TGCGCCAGCAGCCCTTCACGGGGCACTGAAGCTTTCTTT. Residues: CASSPSRGTEAFF.